Sequencing of this TCR beta chain was carried out in a study of blood T cell repertoires in COVID-19. Study in general: Two consecutive negative NP/OP PCR tests, clearance, or resolved symptoms defined Cohort 3 recovery. Donors in the United States, Italy and Spain gave samples during acute or convalescent COVID-19. In each case, the material was cDNA or gDNA derived from T cells, B-cell-depleted T cells, or PBMCs.

Germline CDR1 is SGHDT and CDR2 is YYEEEE. The length of the CDR3 is 16 residues. The trim removed 1 base at V and 5 bases at J, leaving 8 bases unmatched. Living in 24 US areas, the participants were between roughly 18 and 89 years of age. Profiling relied on immunoSEQ multiplex PCR, and the TCRdb table lists in-frame clones only, not all of them. The data contain under 400,000 clones, around 87% of them singletons. The genes are TRBV5-6 and TRBJ2-7; 11 bases line up with TRBD1. This clonotype originated in a man between 40 and 49 years old in a cohort exposed to, infected with or recovered from COVID-19 (not recorded which). The specimen sequenced was PBMCs or T cells enriched from blood (not recorded which). CDR3 DNA sequence: TGTGCCAGCAGCTTGTTTGTGCGGGACAGGGGGGACGAGCAGTACTTC. The encoded protein is CASSLFVRDRGDEQYF.